Below, 26 T cell receptor beta chains from the same sample are listed, as sequenced in a study of regulatory T cells in long-lasting Graves disease. Time point here: persistent/refractory GD, antithyroid drugs over 5 years with positive TRAb. Following extraction of RNA from PBMCs, that RNA was used to make the TCR library. Both iRepertoire HTBI primers and Arm-PCR of CDR3 regions were used to build the TCR beta libraries. Each CDR3 protein is one row after TCRdb ran MiXCR on the multiplex PCR reads. The sample has some 430,000 distinct CDR3 sequences, roughly 21% seen once. The material was peripheral blood mononuclear cells (PBMCs), obtained when the disease was refractory, from a patient treated with antithyroid drugs. Receptors originate from a female donor with Graves disease.

This clonotype appeared many times. The V gene is TRBV24-1, the J gene TRBJ2-5; D remains ambiguous. Germline values: CDR1 KGHDR, CDR2 SFDVKD. Trimming cost V 9 bases and J 5 bases, with 15 bases left between them. The CDR3 consists of 13 residues. CDR3: CATSTQFAETQYF. The CDR3 DNA follows: TGTGCCACCTCCACGCAGTTTGCCGAGACCCAGTACTTC.

This chain links TRBV24-1 with TRBJ2-7; 8 bases fit TRBD1. V shed 9 bases, J shed 5 bases, and the junction held 8 bases outside the gene matches. CDR3 length: 13 residues. From germline, CDR1 is KGHDR and CDR2 SFDVKD. CDR3 DNA sequence: TGTGCCACCGGCATGACAGGGGAGGACGAGCAGTACTTC. As protein: CATGMTGEDEQYF.

CDR3 sequence: CATSDRGPTSNQPQHF. The CDR3, as DNA: TGTGCCACCAGTGACAGGGGGCCCACTAGCAATCAGCCCCAGCATTTT. V and J are TRBV24-1 and TRBJ1-5; 8 positions match TRBD1. In germline, CDR1 is KGHDR, CDR2 SFDVKD. This CDR3 contains 16 residues. V gave up 4 bases and J gave up 0 bases; unmatched junction bases: 4.

The chain is built from TRBV12-3 or TRBV12-4 and TRBJ2-5, with 7 bases lining up with TRBD1. This CDR3 has 15 residues. V gave up 6 bases and J gave up 6 bases; unmatched junction bases: 13. The CDR3 coding sequence is TGTGCCAGCAGCCGATTCCGACAGGGTTCACAGACCCAGTACTTC. Amino acid sequence: CASSRFRQGSQTQYF.

Worth noting for this clonotype: Just one base apart from a much larger clone, this may be a read error. V usage is TRBV12-3 or TRBV12-4 and J usage is TRBJ2-5; possibly TRBD1 or TRBD2 for D (7 bases each). This CDR3 is 13 amino acids long. V gave up 3 bases and J gave up 7 bases, with 12 bases separating them. The CDR3 nucleotides are TGTGCCAGCAGTTTGGGCAGGGGGGGGACCCAGTACTTC. It specifies CASSLGRGGTQYF.

This clonotype was counted ten times or more. The DNA of the CDR3 is TGTGCCACCAGCAGAGATGTCAGCCTCTCCCCAAATTCACCCCTCCACTTT. Translating it yields CATSRDVSLSPNSPLHF. J is TRBJ1-6 and V is TRBV15; the D is unclear. Germline CDR1 LNHNV, CDR2 YYDKDF (reference sequence). Trimming removed 0 bases at V and 7 bases at J, with 16 bases between. The CDR3 totals 17 residues. The whole variable domain, remainder taken from reference TRBV15 and TRBJ1-6, is DAMVIQNPRYQVTQFGKPVTLSCSQTLNHNVMYWYQQKSSQAPKLLFHYYDKDFNNEADTPDNFQSRRPNTSFCFLDIRSPGLGDTAMYLCATSRDVSLSPNSPLHFGNGTRLTVT.

This clonotype occurred many times. The V and J genes are TRBV20-1 and TRBJ2-5; perhaps TRBD1 as D (7 bases). The V end lost 3 bases, the J end lost 3 bases, and 23 bases lay between the germline ends. The CDR3 sequence is 17 residues long. CDR1 is DFQATT, CDR2 SNEGSKA, per germline (reference sequence). CDR3 nucleotides: TGCAGTGCTAGTCTTGTAGGGGGGACAGACTCTAAAGAGACCCAGTACTTC. This gives the protein CSASLVGGTDSKETQYF.

The gene calls are TRBV30 and TRBJ1-2; no clear D gene. CDR1 GTSNPN and CDR2 SVGIG come from the germline V gene (reference sequence). V was trimmed by 3 bases and J by 1 base, leaving 9 bases between them. CDR3 size: 13 residues. The CDR3 region is CAWRGFGNYGYTF. DNA for the CDR3: TGTGCCTGGAGAGGATTCGGTAACTATGGCTACACCTTC.

This clonotype was observed many times. This chain links TRBV3-1 with TRBJ1-4; 8 bases match TRBD1. After removal of 11 bases from V and 6 bases from J, the junction contained 8 bases not matched to a gene. The CDR3 consists of 13 residues. The V gene's germline CDR1 is LGHDT and CDR2 YNNKEL (reference sequence). The CDR3 nucleotides are TGTGCCTGCTCAGAGGACAGGGATGAAAAACTGTTTTTT. Its translation: CACSEDRDEKLFF.

There are many counts of this clonotype. The CDR3 nucleotides read TGTGCCAGCAGCCCCGGGGGGCGGGGGGAGCTGTTTTTT. Translating gives CASSPGGRGELFF. This chain uses TRBV11-2 with TRBJ2-2, with D possibly being TRBD2 (7 bases). Deletions cut 5 bases from V and 8 bases from J, with 12 bases between. Germline V gene data show CDR1 as SGHAT and CDR2 as FQNNGV. This CDR3 spans 13 amino acids.

This chain links TRBV18 with TRBJ1-5; D is possibly TRBD1 (5 bases). V lost 2 bases to trimming and J lost 1 base, with 12 bases between them. Germline values: CDR1 KGHSH, CDR2 LQKENI. The CDR3 sequence is 16 residues long. CDR3 sequence reads: CASSPAGIWSNQPQHF. The CDR3 DNA sequence: TGTGCCAGCTCACCAGCAGGGATCTGGAGCAATCAGCCCCAGCATTTT.

This rearrangement joins TRBV6-1 to TRBJ2-7, with D possibly called TRBD1 or TRBD2 (6 bases each). The CDR3 extends over 14 amino acids. Deletions cut 8 bases from V and 5 bases from J, with 19 bases between. Germline assignment: CDR1 MNHNS and CDR2 SASEGT. The CDR3 bases are TGTGCCAGCCGAAGGGGGGAAAGCCCCCACGAGCAGTACTTC. This codes for CASRRGESPHEQYF.

Comments on this clonotype: This could be a read error, since a much larger clone is one nucleotide away. This chain joins TRBV28 and TRBJ2-7; D assignment may be TRBD1 or TRBD2 (7 bases each). The CDR3 covers 16 residues. Germline V gene lookup returns CDR1 MDHEN and CDR2 SYDVKM. CDR3 nucleotides: TGTGCCAGCAGTTTTATGAGCGGGGAGTACAGGGGCGAGCGGTACTTC. It is translated as CASSFMSGEYRGERYF. Full variable domain (rest looked up from reference TRBV28 and TRBJ2-7): DVKVTQSSRYLVKRTGEKVFLECVQDMDHENMFWYRQDPGLGLRLIYFSYDVKMKEKGDIPEGYSVSREKKERFSLILESASTNQTSMYLCASSFMSGEYRGERYFGPGTRLTVT.

This clonotype has only a few counts. The chain joins TRBV24-1 to TRBJ2-1; 7 bases are shared with TRBD1. This CDR3 comprises 16 residues. Germline V CDR1 and CDR2: KGHDR, SFDVKD. J lost 4 bases, V lost 4 bases, and 9 bases had no gene match. CDR3 loop: CATSEKKGTAYNEQFF. The CDR3 region has the DNA TGTGCCACCAGTGAAAAAAAGGGGACAGCTTACAATGAGCAGTTCTTC.

The chain is built from TRBV7-8 and TRBJ1-5; TRBD1 matches 7 bases. The V segment lost 5 bases and the J segment 2 bases; nucleotides outside the gene matches: 6. The length of the CDR3 is 15 residues. The germline gives CDR1 SGHVS, CDR2 FQNEAQ. For the CDR3, the DNA is TGTGCCAGCAGCAACAGCGGACAGGGCAATCAGCCCCAGCATTTT. Amino acid sequence: CASSNSGQGNQPQHF.

Many counts were recorded for this clonotype. The J gene is TRBJ2-5, the V gene TRBV19; tentatively, D is TRBD1 (5 bases). Germline loops: CDR1 LNHDA, CDR2 SQIVND (reference sequence). V dropped 7 bases and J dropped 0 bases, with 9 bases sitting between them. The CDR3 is 13 amino acids. CDR3 amino acids: CASKTVNQETQYF. The DNA for the CDR3 is TGTGCCAGTAAGACAGTGAACCAAGAGACCCAGTACTTC.

Points on this clonotype: One base away lies a much larger clone, so this may be a sequencing read error. The chain employs TRBV19 and TRBJ1-2; D perhaps matches TRBD1 (6 bases). Trimming took 3 bases from V and 4 from J, leaving 15 bases between them. The CDR3 consists of 15 residues. CDR1 LNHDA and CDR2 SQIVND come from the germline V gene (reference sequence). The CDR3 loop is CASSMVGKGGYGYTF. The DNA for the CDR3 is TGTGCCAGTAGTATGGTAGGGAAAGGGGGCTATGGCTACACCTTC.

This chain connects TRBV15 to TRBJ2-7, with a possible D match to TRBD2 (5 bases). Germline V gene data show CDR1 as LNHNV and CDR2 as YYDKDF (reference sequence). Trimming stripped 1 base from V and 3 bases from J, with 10 bases between. The CDR3 is 14 amino acids. DNA for the CDR3: TGTGCCACCAGCAGAGTAAGCCGGGGCTACGAGCAGTACTTC. This sequence encodes CATSRVSRGYEQYF.

This clonotype appeared many times. This sequence joins TRBV28 and TRBJ1-5; D is unclear. Germline values: CDR1 MDHEN, CDR2 SYDVKM. V shed 6 bases and J shed 4 bases, with 10 bases lying between them. The CDR3 loop spans 13 amino acids. For the CDR3, the DNA is TGTGCCAGCAGATCGGGAAAAAATCAGCCCCAGCATTTT. Residues: CASRSGKNQPQHF.

This clonotype has more than one count but fewer than ten. CDR3 amino acids: CASSPQGLNYGYTF. In DNA, the CDR3 is TGTGCCAGCAGTCCCCAGGGGTTGAACTATGGCTACACCTTC. The rearrangement joins TRBV7-9 to TRBJ1-2; D possibly corresponds to TRBD1 (6 bases). The CDR3 runs to 14 residues. V lost 6 bases to trimming and J lost 2 bases, with 13 bases between them. From germline, CDR1 is SEHNR and CDR2 FQNEAQ (reference sequence).

Comments on this clonotype: A read error is possible here, since a much larger clone lies one base away. The DNA for the CDR3 is TGCGCCAGCAGCCGGGACGGCTACGACACCTACGAGCAGTACTTC. This translates into CASSRDGYDTYEQYF. The J gene is TRBJ2-7, the V gene TRBV5-1, with D perhaps matching TRBD1 or TRBD2 (5 bases each). Germline CDR1 reads SGHRS; CDR2 reads YFSETQ. With 4 bases removed from V and 2 bases from J, the gap between germline ends came to 16 bases. CDR3 length: 15 amino acids.

The V call is TRBV28, the J call TRBJ2-1; maybe TRBD2 (6 bases). Germline V CDR1 and CDR2: MDHEN, SYDVKM. This CDR3 region has 14 residues. The germline V and J ends were trimmed by 4 bases and 6 bases, with 13 bases remaining between them. The CDR3: CASSSGLPLNEQFF. The DNA for the CDR3 is TGTGCCAGCAGTTCGGGACTCCCTCTCAATGAGCAGTTCTTC.

Many counts were recorded for this clonotype. The rearrangement joins TRBV15 to TRBJ1-5, with D perhaps matching TRBD1 (6 bases). Germline V lookup: CDR1 LNHNV, CDR2 YYDKDF (reference sequence). The CDR3 has 16 residues. V was pared by 5 bases and J by 1 base, with 15 bases between. The CDR3 DNA reads as TGTGCCACCAGCGCAACAGGGCACAGAAGCAATCAGCCCCAGCATTTT. Protein product: CATSATGHRSNQPQHF.

This chain uses TRBV7-9 with TRBJ2-3; 9 bases map to TRBD1. Per the germline V gene, CDR1 is SEHNR and CDR2 is FQNEAQ (reference sequence). Germline trimming cut 2 bases from V and 7 bases from J; bases unmatched to any gene: 7. The CDR3 extends over 15 amino acids. CDR3 nucleotides: TGTGCCAGCAGCTTAAGGGACAGGGATTTTTATACGCAGTATTTT. Amino acid sequence: CASSLRDRDFYTQYF. Using reference TRBV7-9 and TRBJ2-3 for the parts outside the CDR3, the full variable domain is DTGVSQNPRHKITKRGQNVTFRCDPISEHNRLYWYRQTLGQGPEFLTYFQNEAQLEKSRLLSDRFSAERPKGSFSTLEIQRTEQGDSAMYLCASSLRDRDFYTQYFGPGTRLTVL.

Concerning this clonotype: Because it lacks the conserved phenylalanine or tryptophan at the end, this CDR3 is likely a read error. The V gene is TRBV7-8, the J gene TRBJ2-7; D is tentatively TRBD1 or TRBD2 (5 bases each). This CDR3 contains 18 residues. CDR1 and CDR2 (germline): SGHVS, FQNEAQ. Trimming stripped 4 bases from V and 3 bases from J, with 25 bases between. As DNA, the CDR3 is TGTGCCAGCAGCTACCCTGACAGCCCAATCGACGGGAACTACGAGCAGTACCTC. Translating it yields CASSYPDSPIDGNYEQYL.

The chain carries TRBV2 and TRBJ2-5; D call uncertain. Trimming pared 3 bases from V and 3 bases from J, leaving 11 bases between. The CDR3 contains 14 residues. In germline, CDR1 is SNHLY, CDR2 FYNNEI. The CDR3, as DNA: TGTGCCAGCAGTGACGGTCCCGTAAAAGAGACCCAGTACTTC. Amino acids: CASSDGPVKETQYF.